Sequencing of this T cell receptor (beta chain) was carried out in a study of human T cells and chemical hapten exposure. Study details: DPC at 2% was the sensitizing agent, placed on roughly 2 cm by roughly 2 cm of upper inner arm skin. Mostly female, the patients presented with alopecia areata, totalis or universalis.

During construction of the library, unique molecular identifiers were attached to individual cDNA molecules for quantitative, reproducible TCR counting. TCRdb independently ran MiXCR on the RACE reads; one entry per CDR3 protein. This sample has over 55,000 distinct CDR3 sequences, with 8.5% to 14% found just once. Time point reported: patch test 3, about 24 weeks after DPC sensitization. Treatment meaning: therapeutic diphenylcyclopropenone sensitization with weekly scalp DPC. Whole-study findings and limits: Expanded TCRs clustered into significantly more large CDR3 similarity groups than controls, the analysis revealed.

The table lists this clonotype with many counts. Antigen specificity is unknown. There are 17 residues in the CDR3. J lost 6 bases, V lost 6 bases, and 15 bases had no gene match. Looked up from germline, CDR1 is SQVTM and CDR2 is ANQGSEA. This specimen was whole blood, taken in connection with sensitization to the hapten diphenylcyclopropenone (DPC). This clonotype was obtained from a woman between 45 and 65 years old with alopecia areata. Some clones in this sample may be carry-over from other donors' samples. This sequence joins TRBV29-1 and TRBJ2-3; 13 bases line up with TRBD2. CDR3 nucleotides: TGCAGCGTCTCGAGATGGACTAGCGGGGGTAACATGGATACGCAGTATTTT. It is translated as CSVSRWTSGGNMDTQYF.